The present entry profiles one T cell receptor beta chain with its context. No cognate antigen has been identified for it. The sample holds no much larger clone one base away, and base qualities are not on file. The sample belongs to a study of control samples from healthy donors and cancer patients (TCRdb year 2020). Receptor amplification or capture employed the immunoSEQ multiplex PCR assay. TCRdb mirrors the immuneACCESS table, restricted to in-frame sequences. Some clones are absent from its copies; in checked studies, under half trace to an unresolved V gene, and the reason for the others is unknown. This sample gives around 150,000 clones in total; around 96% of them show up just once. The top ten clonotypes cover approximately 1% of the sample. From its cysteine to its phenylalanine, the CDR3 spans 15 amino acids. Only the CDR3 portion is preserved as DNA: 45 bases, with reading frame beginning at the first base. The germline V gene sets CDR1 to SGHVS and CDR2 to FQNEAQ. Deletion took 0 bases off V and 0 bases off J, with a span of 6 bases between the germline ends.

The V and J genes are TRBV7-8 and TRBJ2-1, with the D gene too uncertain to name. Input material: blood. The receptor was isolated from a woman aged 25 to 45 in good health. The CDR3 reads as follows: CASSLAVSSYNEQFF. The sequenced DNA is TGTGCCAGCAGCTTAGCGGTGAGCTCCTACAATGAGCAGTTCTTC.